The clone carrying this T cell receptor beta chain occurred once. Amplification yielded TCR beta CDR3 regions, with RNA transcripts as the source. The study used the HTBI primer set for a first-round RT-PCR of the TCR CDR3. TCRdb reanalysed the multiplex PCR reads using MiXCR and keeps one entry per CDR3 protein. The sample has about 840,000 distinct CDR3 sequences; 35% to 45% are singletons. The sample belongs to a study of T cells in Graves' hyperthyroidism and ophthalmopathy. The CDR3 has 17 residues. Germline-derived CDR1 and CDR2 are SGDLS and YYNGEE. V lost 4 bases, J lost 3 bases, and 22 bases lay in between.

The sequence was obtained from a man between 18 and 35 years old with Graves' hyperthyroidism. The material sequenced was blood. The rearrangement links TRBV9 to TRBJ2-5; a weak D match, TRBD1 (5 bases). Here the CDR3 DNA reads TGTGCCAGCAGCCCAAGAGGTACACCGCAGGGCGAAGAGACCCAGTACTTC. As protein: CASSPRGTPQGEETQYF.